What follows are 18 T cell receptor beta chains derived from one specimen sequenced in a study of cytomegalovirus exposure and HLA in healthy donors. Method: immunoSEQ multiplex PCR; TCRdb's copy keeps in-frame clones and lacks some. The table lists some 250,000 clones, nearly 90% of them singletons. Sequenced material: PBMCs. These receptors all come from a woman aged 18-30 years in good health and CMV-seronegative.

The V call is TRBV7-2, the J call TRBJ2-1, with D unclear. Germline values: CDR1 SGHTA, CDR2 FQGNSA. V was trimmed by 1 base and J by 4 bases, leaving 11 bases between them. The length of the CDR3 is 15 residues. The CDR3 DNA sequence: TGTGCCAGCAGCTTAGGCGGATACGGTTACAATGAGCAGTTCTTC. Residues: CASSLGGYGYNEQFF.

The chain carries TRBV30 and TRBJ1-6, with D possibly TRBD1 on 6 matching bases. The ends were cut back, 7 bases at V and 3 bases at J, with 10 bases in the middle. The germline gives CDR1 GTSNPN, CDR2 SVGIG (reference sequence). The CDR3 totals 13 residues. CDR3: CASGQLYNSPLHF. The DNA for the CDR3 is TGTGCCTCCGGACAGCTCTATAATTCACCCCTCCACTTT.

This chain uses TRBV7-2 with TRBJ2-1, with TRBD2 matching 12 bases. The CDR3 totals 15 residues. The V and J ends lost 0 bases and 12 bases, in that order; junction bases with no gene match: 6. Germline V CDR1 and CDR2: SGHTA, FQGNSA. CDR3 DNA sequence: TGTGCCAGCAGCTTAGCACTAGCGGGGGGCACTGTGCAGTTCTTC. Encoded protein: CASSLALAGGTVQFF. The complete variable domain, with remaining parts taken from reference TRBV7-2 and TRBJ2-1, reads GAGVSQSPSNKVTEKGKDVELRCDPISGHTALYWYRQSLGQGLEFLIYFQGNSAPDKSGLPSDRFSAERTGGSVSTLTIQRTQQEDSAVYLCASSLALAGGTVQFFGPGTRLTVL.

The chain recombines TRBV6-5 with TRBJ2-1, with 7 bases that match TRBD2. This CDR3 has 14 residues. Germline lookup yields CDR1 MNHEY and CDR2 SVGAGI. V shed 0 bases and J 8 bases; nucleotides not matched to a gene: 4. CDR3 loop: CASSYSGREDEQFF. For the CDR3, the DNA is TGTGCCAGCAGTTACTCGGGGAGGGAGGATGAGCAGTTCTTC.

J is TRBJ2-7 and V is TRBV11-2; perhaps TRBD1 as D (5 bases). Germline V gives CDR1 SGHAT, CDR2 FQNNGV. V lost 6 bases to trimming and J lost 4 bases, with 10 bases between them. This CDR3 has 12 amino acids. This CDR3 is CASRPTGYEQYF. CDR3 nucleotide sequence: TGTGCCAGCAGACCCACAGGTTACGAGCAGTACTTC. Full variable domain (remainder filled in from reference TRBV11-2 and TRBJ2-7): EAGVAQSPRYKIIEKRQSVAFWCNPISGHATLYWYQQILGQGPKLLIQFQNNGVVDDSQLPKDRFSAERLKGVDSTLKIQPAKLEDSAVYLCASRPTGYEQYFGPGTRLTVT.

This rearrangement joins TRBV5-8 to TRBJ1-5, with TRBD1 identical over 7 bases. V was pared by 0 bases and J by 3 bases, with 9 bases of the junction left unmatched. Germline CDR1 is SGHTS and CDR2 is YDEGEE. The CDR3 runs 17 residues. The CDR3 sequence: CASSLETGTFPNQPQHF. The CDR3 DNA sequence: TGTGCCAGCAGCTTGGAGACAGGGACTTTCCCCAATCAGCCCCAGCATTTT.

The chain couples TRBV10-3 to TRBJ2-7; the D gene is possibly TRBD1 (5 bases). Between the trimmed V and J ends, which lost 3 bases and 5 bases, there was a span of 11 bases. The germline CDR1 and CDR2 sequences are ENHRY and SYGVKD. This CDR3 contains 13 residues. The DNA of the CDR3 is TGTGCCATCAGTGATTCTGGCAGGGACGAGCAGTACTTC. It specifies CAISDSGRDEQYF.

The chain recombines TRBV6-5 with TRBJ1-2, with 7 nucleotides matching TRBD1. The CDR3 is made up of 13 amino acids. Germline V gene sequence: CDR1 MNHEY, CDR2 SVGAGI. Trimming cost V 2 bases and J 7 bases; bases outside gene matches: 4. CDR3 residues: CASSYDRAGGYTF. CDR3 nucleotides: TGTGCCAGCAGTTACGACAGGGCAGGTGGCTACACCTTC.

This chain links TRBV6-1 with TRBJ2-7; TRBD1 agrees at 9 bases. Trimming cost V 6 bases and J 7 bases; bases outside gene matches: 13. Germline values: CDR1 MNHNS, CDR2 SASEGT. This CDR3 comprises 15 residues. CDR3 loop: CASSLTGGALGEQYF. The CDR3 nucleotides read TGTGCCAGCAGCTTAACAGGGGGCGCTTTAGGGGAGCAGTACTTC.

Worth noting for this clone: The sample carries other DNA sequences with the same CDR3. The chain uses TRBV18 and TRBJ1-3; D remains unclear. The CDR3 is 15 amino acids. V was shortened by 3 bases and J by 1 base, with 10 bases between the two germline ends. The V gene's germline CDR1 is KGHSH and CDR2 LQKENI. The CDR3 region has the DNA TGTGCCAGCTCACCCCTCCGGGGTTCTGGAAACACCATATATTTT. Its translation is CASSPLRGSGNTIYF.

The V call is TRBV18, the J call TRBJ1-1; 10 bases are shared with TRBD1. The CDR3 has 13 amino acids. V was clipped by 3 bases and J by 5 bases; unmatched bases: 0. CDR1 and CDR2 (germline): KGHSH, LQKENI. The CDR3 region has the DNA TGTGCCAGCTCACCGGACAGGGGGACTGAAGCTTTCTTT. Protein: CASSPDRGTEAFF.

The rearrangement uses TRBV5-1 and TRBJ1-2; D not certain. The CDR3 runs to 14 residues. Germline loops: CDR1 SGHRS, CDR2 YFSETQ. V was pared by 0 bases and J by 4 bases, with 10 bases between. CDR3 sequence reads: CASSLVEAPYGYTF. CDR3 DNA: TGCGCCAGCAGCTTGGTGGAGGCCCCCTATGGCTACACCTTC. Full variable domain (missing parts from reference TRBV5-1 and TRBJ1-2): KAGVTQTPRYLIKTRGQQVTLSCSPISGHRSVSWYQQTPGQGLQFLFEYFSETQRNKGNFPGRFSGRQFSNSRSEMNVSTLELGDSALYLCASSLVEAPYGYTFGSGTRLTVV.

This clone was observed a handful of times. The CDR3, as DNA: TGTGCCATCAGTGATATAGCGGGGGGTAGGTACGAGCAGTACTTC. Its protein product is CAISDIAGGRYEQYF. The V gene is TRBV10-3, the J gene TRBJ2-7; TRBD2 matches 10 bases. Germline trimming cut 3 bases from V and 4 bases from J; bases unmatched to any gene: 6. Germline CDR1 and CDR2: ENHRY and SYGVKD. The CDR3 runs to 15 residues.

The genes are TRBV7-9 and TRBJ2-7; TRBD1 agrees at 7 bases. Trimming at V came to 3 bases and at J to 4 bases, leaving 6 bases not matched to a gene. Germline V gene lookup returns CDR1 SEHNR and CDR2 FQNEAQ (reference sequence). This CDR3 contains 14 residues. CDR3 DNA: TGTGCCAGCAGCTTCCGGGGCAGGGGGTACGAGCAGTACTTC. Encoded protein: CASSFRGRGYEQYF.

The chain links TRBV13 to TRBJ2-4, with D possibly matching TRBD2 (5 bases). V was shortened by 5 bases and J by 7 bases, with 12 bases between the two germline ends. Germline V gene sequence: CDR1 PRHDT, CDR2 FYEKMQ (reference sequence). The CDR3 length is 13 residues. The CDR3, as DNA: TGTGCCAGCAGCATACCTGGGGAGAACATTCAGTACTTC. Translation: CASSIPGENIQYF.

The CDR3 reads CAISDPLWYRGRGEQYV. The CDR3 DNA follows: TGTGCCATCAGTGACCCATTATGGTACAGGGGAAGGGGTGAGCAGTACGTC. The chain combines TRBV10-3 with TRBJ2-7, with TRBD1 identical over 7 bases. The CDR3 runs to 17 residues. The V gene's germline CDR1 is ENHRY and CDR2 SYGVKD. Germline trimming cut 3 bases from V and 7 bases from J; bases unmatched to any gene: 18.

With regard to this clone: Other nucleotide sequences in the sample specify the same CDR3. This sequence joins TRBV5-1 and TRBJ2-5; TRBD1 might be the D (5 bases). Germline lookup yields CDR1 SGHRS and CDR2 YFSETQ. The CDR3 loop spans 15 amino acids. Trimming pared 0 bases from V and 0 bases from J, leaving 9 bases between. The CDR3 loop is CASSLGGQHQETQYF. The CDR3 DNA is TGCGCCAGCAGCTTGGGTGGACAACACCAAGAGACCCAGTACTTC.

The chain links TRBV7-9 to TRBJ2-3; D not resolved. The germline V and J ends were trimmed by 3 bases and 2 bases, with 3 bases remaining between them. CDR1 SEHNR and CDR2 FQNEAQ come from the germline V gene (reference sequence). The CDR3 totals 12 residues. The CDR3 here is CASSFLTDTQYF. The CDR3 DNA is TGTGCCAGCAGCTTCCTCACAGATACGCAGTATTTT.